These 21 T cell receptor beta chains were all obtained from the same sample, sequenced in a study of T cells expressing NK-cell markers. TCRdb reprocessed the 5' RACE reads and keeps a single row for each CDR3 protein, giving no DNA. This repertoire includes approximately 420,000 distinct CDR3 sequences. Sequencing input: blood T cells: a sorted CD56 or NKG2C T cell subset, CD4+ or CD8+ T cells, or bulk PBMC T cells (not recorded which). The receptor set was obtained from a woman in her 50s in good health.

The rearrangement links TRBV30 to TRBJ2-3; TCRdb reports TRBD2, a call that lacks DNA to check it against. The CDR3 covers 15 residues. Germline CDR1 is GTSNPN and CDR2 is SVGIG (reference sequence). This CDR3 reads CAWSVDSGRIDTQYF.

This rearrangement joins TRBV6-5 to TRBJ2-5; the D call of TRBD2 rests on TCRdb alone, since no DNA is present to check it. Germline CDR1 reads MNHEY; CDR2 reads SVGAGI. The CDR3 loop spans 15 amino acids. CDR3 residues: CASSYSGLATETQYF.

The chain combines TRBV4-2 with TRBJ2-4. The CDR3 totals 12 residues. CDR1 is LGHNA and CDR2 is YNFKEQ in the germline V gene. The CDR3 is CASSQDLGQKYF.

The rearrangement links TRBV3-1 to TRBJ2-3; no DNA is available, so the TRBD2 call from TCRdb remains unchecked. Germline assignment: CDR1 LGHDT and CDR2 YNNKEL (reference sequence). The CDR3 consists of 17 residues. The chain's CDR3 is CASSLAPSGRSADTQYF.

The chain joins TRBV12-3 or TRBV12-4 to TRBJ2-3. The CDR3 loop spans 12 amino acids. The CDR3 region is CASSEGSDTQYF.

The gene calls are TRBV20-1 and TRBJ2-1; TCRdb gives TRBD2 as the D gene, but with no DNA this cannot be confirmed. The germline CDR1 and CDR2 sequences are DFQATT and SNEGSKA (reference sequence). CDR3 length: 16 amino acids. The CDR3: CSAALLAGTRGNEQFF.

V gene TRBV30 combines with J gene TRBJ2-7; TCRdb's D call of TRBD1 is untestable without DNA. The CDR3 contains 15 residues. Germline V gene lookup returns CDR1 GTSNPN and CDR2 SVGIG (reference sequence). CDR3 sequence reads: CAWSGGQASSYEQYF.

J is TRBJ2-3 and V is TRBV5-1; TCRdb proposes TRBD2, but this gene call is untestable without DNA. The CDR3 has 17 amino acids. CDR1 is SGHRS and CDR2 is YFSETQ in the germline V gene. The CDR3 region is CASSPTGLAGLADTQYF.

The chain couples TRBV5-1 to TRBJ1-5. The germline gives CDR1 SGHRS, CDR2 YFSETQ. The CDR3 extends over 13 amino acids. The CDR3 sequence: CASSLGFGQPQHF.

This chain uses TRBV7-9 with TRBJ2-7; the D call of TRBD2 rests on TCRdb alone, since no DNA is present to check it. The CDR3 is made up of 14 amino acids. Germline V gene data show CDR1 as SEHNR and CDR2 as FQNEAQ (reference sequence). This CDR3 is CASSLGGGLAEQYF.

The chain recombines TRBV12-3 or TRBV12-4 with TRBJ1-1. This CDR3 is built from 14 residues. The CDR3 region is CASSFRPQLGQAFF.

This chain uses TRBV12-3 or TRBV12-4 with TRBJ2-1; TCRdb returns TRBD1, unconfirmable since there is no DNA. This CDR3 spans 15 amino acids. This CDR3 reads CASKPGQGFYNEQFF.

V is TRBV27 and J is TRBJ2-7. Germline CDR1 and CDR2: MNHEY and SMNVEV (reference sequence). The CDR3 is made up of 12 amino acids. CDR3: CASSLGLAEQYF.

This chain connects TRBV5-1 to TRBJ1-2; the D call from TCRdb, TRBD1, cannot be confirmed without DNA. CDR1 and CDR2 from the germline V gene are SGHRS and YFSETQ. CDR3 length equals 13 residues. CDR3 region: CASSLPPAGGYTF.

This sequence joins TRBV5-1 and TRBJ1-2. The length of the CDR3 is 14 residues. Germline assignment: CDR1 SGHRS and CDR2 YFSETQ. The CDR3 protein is CASSLGSGDTGYTF.

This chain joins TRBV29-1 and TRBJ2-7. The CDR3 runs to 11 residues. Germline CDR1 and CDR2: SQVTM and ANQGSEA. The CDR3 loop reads CSVRTSDEQYF.

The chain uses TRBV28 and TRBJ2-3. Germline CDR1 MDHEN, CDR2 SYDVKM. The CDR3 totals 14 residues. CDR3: CASSLETRTDTQYF.

The CDR3 reads CSVSGLAGRINEQFF. This chain joins TRBV29-1 and TRBJ2-1; TCRdb selects TRBD2, and the lack of DNA leaves this call unchecked. Germline V CDR1 and CDR2: SQVTM, ANQGSEA. This CDR3 region has 15 residues.

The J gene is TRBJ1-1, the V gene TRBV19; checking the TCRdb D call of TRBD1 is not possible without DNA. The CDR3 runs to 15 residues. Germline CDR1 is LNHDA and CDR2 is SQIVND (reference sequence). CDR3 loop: CASSSPRRGHTEAFF.

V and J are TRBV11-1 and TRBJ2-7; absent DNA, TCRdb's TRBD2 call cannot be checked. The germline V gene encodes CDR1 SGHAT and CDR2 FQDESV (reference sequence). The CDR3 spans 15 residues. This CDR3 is CASSDLLAGTYEQYF.

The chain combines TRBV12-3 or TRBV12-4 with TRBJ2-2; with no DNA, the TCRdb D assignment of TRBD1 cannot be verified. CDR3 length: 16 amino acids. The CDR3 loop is CASRGGTGSNTGELFF.